This T cell receptor beta chain was captured by sequencing in a study of OX40 agonist ivuxolimab in advanced cancers. Turning to the study itself: Age averaged 60 years (range about 20 to 80), and less than 85% were male. One hepatocellular carcinoma and a couple of cutaneous melanoma patients partially responded. General study findings and limits: Clonal expansion by week 6 occurred in CD4+ and CD8+ blood T cells (at 0.1 to 3.0 mg/kg).

Trimming removed 2 bases from V and 9 bases from J, with 8 bases in between. The CDR3 length is 12 residues. Germline-derived CDR1 and CDR2 are MNHEY and SVGAGI. For this clone: Its antigen remains unknown.

Assay used: immunoSEQ multiplex PCR; TCRdb lists only in-frame clones, some missing. The sample lists around 68,000 clones, 91% occurring once. Sample: CD4+ or CD8+ T cells sorted from blood, taken in a trial of the OX40 agonist ivuxolimab. The V call is TRBV6-5, the J call TRBJ2-1, with TRBD2 as a possible D gene (5 bases). The clonotype comes from an adult with an advanced solid tumor such as melanoma, head and neck, liver or kidney cancer. The CDR3 sequence is CASSYRGFEQFF. DNA of the CDR3: TGTGCCAGCAGTTACCGGGGTTTTGAGCAGTTCTTC.